Listed here are 14 T cell receptor beta chains from one sample, sequenced in a study of Graves' ophthalmopathy and Graves' hyperthyroidism. RNA transcripts were the source from which TCR beta CDR3 regions were amplified. RT-PCR was first run with HTBI primers, then multiplex PCR in a second round. TCRdb redid the calling of the multiplex PCR reads with MiXCR, one entry per CDR3 protein. The sample shows around 1,200,000 distinct CDR3 sequences, roughly 35% of them seen only once. The material sequenced was peripheral blood or thyroid tissue (not recorded which). Receptors originate from an adult man with Graves' hyperthyroidism.

The J gene is TRBJ1-5, the V gene TRBV7-2; TRBD1 is a possible D gene (5 bases). Between the trimmed V and J ends, which lost 6 bases and 6 bases, there was a span of 18 bases. Germline-derived CDR1 and CDR2 are SGHTA and FQGNSA. This CDR3 has 15 residues. The CDR3 spells CASSRGRVEGQPQHF. The CDR3 DNA follows: TGTGCCAGCAGTCGCGGCAGGGTTGAGGGTCAGCCCCAGCATTTT. The whole variable domain, filled in from reference TRBV7-2 and TRBJ1-5, reads GAGVSQSPSNKVTEKGKDVELRCDPISGHTALYWYRQSLGQGLEFLIYFQGNSAPDKSGLPSDRFSAERTGGSVSTLTIQRTQQEDSAVYLCASSRGRVEGQPQHFGDGTRLSIL.

V and J are TRBV29-1 and TRBJ1-1, with 7 positions matching TRBD1. CDR1 and CDR2 (germline): SQVTM, ANQGSEA. CDR3 length: 13 residues. CDR3 sequence (DNA): TGCAGTTACCACAGGGGTACGAACACTGAAGCTTTCTTT. Translating gives CSYHRGTNTEAFF.

With respect to this clonotype: A much larger clone lies one base from this, so it may be a read error. CDR3 sequence: CASSSPRLGGHTF. DNA for the CDR3: TGTGCCAGCAGCTCCCCCCGGTTGGGCGGCCACACCTTC. The rearrangement joins TRBV7-6 to TRBJ1-2; D gene unclear. The CDR3 totals 13 residues. V gave up 4 bases and J gave up 12 bases, with 18 bases separating them. Germline V gene lookup returns CDR1 SGHVS and CDR2 FNYEAQ.

This chain links TRBV20-1 with TRBJ1-1; D not resolved. Germline V CDR1 and CDR2: DFQATT, SNEGSKA (reference sequence). Between the trimmed V and J ends, which lost 0 bases and 5 bases, there was a span of 16 bases. The CDR3 consists of 15 residues. CDR3 nucleotide sequence: TGCAGTGCTAGAGATAACCCGGGCCTGGGAACTGAAGCTTTCTTT. It codes for CSARDNPGLGTEAFF.

To note about this clonotype: A much larger clone differs from this one at a single base, so this may be a read error. The rearrangement links TRBV6-2 or TRBV6-3 to TRBJ1-5, with D uncertain. V was pared by 3 bases and J by 1 base, with 4 bases between. Germline V CDR1 and CDR2: MNHEY, SVGEGT. This CDR3 spans 13 amino acids. CDR3 loop: CASSYESNQPQHF. In DNA, the CDR3 is TGTGCCAGCAGTTATGAGAGCAATCAGCCCCAGCATTTT.

This clonotype was recorded at least ten times. The chain joins TRBV7-2 to TRBJ1-4; D gene uncertain. Between the trimmed V and J ends, which lost 8 bases and 8 bases, there was a span of 15 bases. Per the germline V gene, CDR1 is SGHTA and CDR2 is FQGNSA. The CDR3 consists of 13 residues. CDR3 sequence reads: CASRTIYPEKLFF. The CDR3 nucleotides read TGTGCCAGCCGAACAATTTATCCGGAAAAACTGTTTTTT. The full variable domain, with the rest looked up from reference TRBV7-2 and TRBJ1-4, is GAGVSQSPSNKVTEKGKDVELRCDPISGHTALYWYRQSLGQGLEFLIYFQGNSAPDKSGLPSDRFSAERTGGSVSTLTIQRTQQEDSAVYLCASRTIYPEKLFFGSGTQLSVL.

The table lists this clonotype with many counts. V and J are TRBV7-9 and TRBJ1-1; D possibly corresponds to TRBD1 (5 bases). CDR3 length: 14 amino acids. With 5 bases removed from V and 4 bases from J, the gap between germline ends came to 14 bases. CDR1 is SEHNR and CDR2 is FQNEAQ in the germline V gene (reference sequence). CDR3 region: CASSKGPRGTEAFF. The CDR3 DNA follows: TGTGCCAGCAGCAAGGGCCCAAGGGGCACTGAAGCTTTCTTT.

The chain employs TRBV7-9 and TRBJ2-7, with 10 bases lining up with TRBD2. The V gene end was trimmed by 7 bases and the J gene end by 2 bases; junction bases not matched to a gene: 5. CDR3 length equals 14 residues. Germline V gives CDR1 SEHNR, CDR2 FQNEAQ (reference sequence). This CDR3 is CASNLAGVTYEQYF. The DNA for the CDR3 is TGTGCCAGCAATCTAGCGGGAGTGACCTACGAGCAGTACTTC.

This clonotype was counted many times. The chain employs TRBV15 and TRBJ1-1, with D perhaps matching TRBD1 (5 bases). Trimming removed 0 bases from V and 0 bases from J, with 14 bases in between. Looked up from germline, CDR1 is LNHNV and CDR2 is YYDKDF (reference sequence). The CDR3 spans 17 residues. Here the CDR3 DNA reads TGTGCCACCAGCAGAGATTTGCAGGGACCCATGAACACTGAAGCTTTCTTT. Translation: CATSRDLQGPMNTEAFF.

This clonotype was counted many times. The chain couples TRBV9 to TRBJ1-6; possible D gene TRBD1, 5 bases. Germline V lookup: CDR1 SGDLS, CDR2 YYNGEE. The V end was cut by 4 bases, the J end by 0 bases, with 11 bases between. The CDR3 length is 16 residues. The CDR3 region is CASSLQASSYNSPLHF. The CDR3 DNA reads TGTGCCAGCAGCCTACAGGCAAGCTCCTATAATTCACCCCTCCACTTT.

The table lists this clonotype with a few counts. This sequence joins TRBV7-3 and TRBJ2-7; 7 bases map to TRBD2. The CDR3 length is 14 residues. V shed 8 bases, J shed 3 bases, and the junction held 10 bases outside the gene matches. Germline assignment: CDR1 SGHTA and CDR2 FQGTGA. The CDR3 spells CASSPPGTNYEQYF. In DNA form, the CDR3 reads TGTGCCAGCTCACCACCGGGGACTAACTACGAGCAGTACTTC.

V usage is TRBV7-9 and J usage is TRBJ2-5, with a possible D match to TRBD2 (6 bases). This CDR3 spans 17 amino acids. Germline CDR1 is SEHNR and CDR2 is FQNEAQ (reference sequence). With 8 bases removed from V and 2 bases from J, the gap between germline ends came to 24 bases. As DNA, the CDR3 is TGTGCCAGCGCCGGGACCGCGAACACCGGGACTCAAGAGACCCAGTACTTC. Protein product: CASAGTANTGTQETQYF. The full variable domain, with the rest looked up from reference TRBV7-9 and TRBJ2-5, is DTGVSQNPRHKITKRGQNVTFRCDPISEHNRLYWYRQTLGQGPEFLTYFQNEAQLEKSRLLSDRFSAERPKGSFSTLEIQRTEQGDSAMYLCASAGTANTGTQETQYFGPGTRLLVL.

The chain is built from TRBV19 and TRBJ2-7; D assignment may be TRBD1 or TRBD2 (7 bases each). Germline CDR1 LNHDA, CDR2 SQIVND (reference sequence). The CDR3 runs to 16 residues. Trimming left V 5 bases short and J 5 bases short, with 22 bases between. The CDR3 loop reads CASSRNRGGDPHEQYF. CDR3 in DNA: TGTGCCAGTAGTCGTAACAGGGGAGGGGACCCCCACGAGCAGTACTTC.

This clonotype was observed a few times. This chain joins TRBV3-1 and TRBJ1-1; tentative D call: TRBD1 (6 bases). V dropped 2 bases and J dropped 5 bases, with 9 bases sitting between them. The CDR3 consists of 13 residues. Germline CDR1 LGHDT, CDR2 YNNKEL (reference sequence). The CDR3 DNA reads TGTGCCAGCAGCCAAAGGCAGGGGACTGAAGCTTTCTTT. This gives the protein CASSQRQGTEAFF.